Below are 21 T cell receptor beta chains sequenced from a single sample in a study of PD-L1 blockade in urothelial cancer. The time point is: pretreatment peripheral blood. Assay: immunoSEQ multiplex PCR; the TCRdb copy retains only in-frame clones and omits some. The table includes tens of thousands of clones, 75% to 85% detected once. The sequencing here drew on PBMCs, taken around atezolizumab (anti-PD-L1) treatment. All receptors derive from a man in his 70s with urothelial cancer.

The chain is built from TRBV19 and TRBJ2-7; D is ambiguous. The V end lost 6 bases, the J end lost 2 bases, and 8 bases lay between the germline ends. The CDR3 length is 12 residues. The germline V gene encodes CDR1 LNHDA and CDR2 SQIVND (reference sequence). CDR3 nucleotides: TGTGCCAGTAGGGCCGAAACCTACGAGCAGTACTTC. It translates to CASRAETYEQYF.

The chain uses TRBV11-2 and TRBJ1-4; D unclear. CDR1 and CDR2 from the germline V gene are SGHAT and FQNNGV. This CDR3 region has 15 residues. Trimming shortened V by 3 bases and J by 0 bases, and 8 bases separated the two germline ends. The CDR3 DNA reads as TGTGCCAGCAGCTTGTCAGTTGCAACTAATGAAAAACTGTTTTTT. It codes for CASSLSVATNEKLFF.

This chain uses TRBV4-2 with TRBJ2-3; TRBD2 agrees at 10 bases. The CDR3 has 17 residues. The junction had 10 bases not matched to a gene; V was cut back by 5 bases and J by 2 bases. Germline CDR1 and CDR2: LGHNA and YNFKEQ. The CDR3 loop reads CASSDRTSGNPTDTQYF. The CDR3 DNA sequence: TGTGCCAGCAGCGATAGGACTAGCGGAAACCCCACAGATACGCAGTATTTT.

The J gene is TRBJ2-3, the V gene TRBV21-1; no check of the table's D call, TRBD2, against the DNA was made. TRBV21-1 counts as a pseudogene. The CDR3 totals 17 residues. The CDR3 DNA sequence: TGTGCCAGCACCCACCTTAACCGGGACTACTTCACAGATACGCAGTATTTT. Translated, it gives CASTHLNRDYFTDTQYF.

V and J are TRBV5-1 and TRBJ1-3; 9 positions agree with TRBD1. The CDR3 is 15 amino acids. The germline gives CDR1 SGHRS, CDR2 YFSETQ. V was clipped by 5 bases and J by 8 bases; unmatched bases: 11. The CDR3, as DNA: TGCGCCAGCAGTTTCGGGACAGGGCGGAAGGACACCATATATTTT. Encoded protein: CASSFGTGRKDTIYF.

The V gene is TRBV18, the J gene TRBJ2-3; D perhaps matches TRBD2 (6 bases). CDR1 is KGHSH, CDR2 LQKENI, per germline. V lost 3 bases to trimming and J lost 0 bases, with 10 bases between them. The CDR3 covers 15 residues. The CDR3 nucleotides are TGTGCCAGCTCACCCGGGGGACTGAGCACAGATACGCAGTATTTT. Protein: CASSPGGLSTDTQYF.

V and J are TRBV7-9 and TRBJ2-1; D perhaps matches TRBD2 (6 bases). Germline CDR1 is SEHNR and CDR2 is FQNEAQ (reference sequence). There are 15 residues in the CDR3. With 5 bases removed from V and 0 bases from J, the gap between germline ends came to 11 bases. The CDR3 DNA reads as TGTGCCAGCAGCAACCGGGACTTCTCCTACAATGAGCAGTTCTTC. Encoded protein: CASSNRDFSYNEQFF.

This clone appeared once. The chain links TRBV5-1 to TRBJ2-1; a weak D match, TRBD1 (6 bases). Germline V gives CDR1 SGHRS, CDR2 YFSETQ. This CDR3 contains 15 residues. V was shortened by 0 bases and J by 7 bases, with 14 bases between the two germline ends. In DNA, the CDR3 is TGCGCCAGCAGCTTGGGACAGGCCCTGGGGAATGAGCAGTTCTTC. It specifies CASSLGQALGNEQFF.

The rearrangement joins TRBV7-9 to TRBJ2-3; perhaps TRBD2 as D (6 bases). Looked up from germline, CDR1 is SEHNR and CDR2 is FQNEAQ (reference sequence). The CDR3 covers 15 residues. Trimming removed 5 bases from V and 2 bases from J, with 14 bases in between. Here the CDR3 DNA reads TGTGCCAGCAGCCCTGTACTAGCCCTCACAGATACGCAGTATTTT. Residues: CASSPVLALTDTQYF.

The chain is built from TRBV7-9 and TRBJ1-4; unclear D gene. From germline, CDR1 is SEHNR and CDR2 FQNEAQ (reference sequence). The length of the CDR3 is 14 residues. The V gene lost 5 bases and the J gene lost 0 bases, with 7 bases spanning the gap. Written as DNA, the CDR3 is TGTGCCAGCAGCCCCGGGTCAACTAATGAAAAACTGTTTTTT. Its translation: CASSPGSTNEKLFF.

The V call is TRBV18, the J call TRBJ2-1; possibly TRBD1 for D (6 bases). The germline V and J ends were trimmed by 3 bases and 0 bases, with 12 bases remaining between them. Germline values: CDR1 KGHSH, CDR2 LQKENI. This CDR3 is 16 amino acids long. CDR3 protein: CASSPLDRSSYNEQFF. The CDR3 nucleotides read TGTGCCAGCTCACCGCTTGACAGGAGCTCCTACAATGAGCAGTTCTTC.

The chain joins TRBV29-1 to TRBJ1-4, with 7 bases aligning to TRBD1. CDR3 size: 15 residues. Germline V gene sequence: CDR1 SQVTM, CDR2 ANQGSEA. V shed 3 bases and J 7 bases; nucleotides not matched to a gene: 11. The CDR3, as DNA: TGCAGCGTTGATAAGGGGGACAGCTTAGGTGAAAAACTGTTTTTT. Translation: CSVDKGDSLGEKLFF.

The V and J genes are TRBV18 and TRBJ1-1; perhaps TRBD1 as D (5 bases). Trimming removed 1 base from V and 0 bases from J, with 12 bases in between. Germline V gene lookup returns CDR1 KGHSH and CDR2 LQKENI. The CDR3 consists of 16 residues. DNA for the CDR3: TGTGCCAGCTCACCACGGGCAGACAGTATGAACACTGAAGCTTTCTTT. Protein: CASSPRADSMNTEAFF.

V is TRBV5-1 and J is TRBJ2-7, with 14 bases aligning to TRBD2. The ends lost 4 bases at V and 4 bases at J; junction bases unmatched: 1. Per the germline V gene, CDR1 is SGHRS and CDR2 is YFSETQ. The CDR3 is 14 residues long. The CDR3 is CASSRTSGGYEQYF. In DNA, the CDR3 is TGCGCCAGCAGCCGGACTAGCGGGGGGTACGAGCAGTACTTC.

The sample holds one count of this clone. This chain uses TRBV19 with TRBJ1-5; D gene ambiguous. This CDR3 has 14 residues. Germline loops: CDR1 LNHDA, CDR2 SQIVND (reference sequence). V lost 1 base to trimming and J lost 0 bases, with 4 bases between them. The chain's CDR3 is CASSIAGSNQPQHF. The CDR3 bases are TGTGCCAGTAGTATAGCGGGTAGCAATCAGCCCCAGCATTTT.

Only one count was recorded for this clone. One end of the junction is discordant with germline, which a read error may explain. This chain connects TRBV28 to TRBJ1-1, with D perhaps matching TRBD1 (6 bases). CDR1 and CDR2 from the germline V gene are MDHEN and SYDVKM. This CDR3 region has 10 residues. The CDR3 here is CVAGAGEAFF. The CDR3 DNA reads TGCGTCGCGGGGGCTGGCGAAGCTTTCTTT.

The CDR3, as DNA: TGCGCCAGCAGCCCGACAGGGATTGGTAATCAGCCCCAGCATTTT. Its translation: CASSPTGIGNQPQHF. V usage is TRBV4-1 and J usage is TRBJ1-5; 7 bases agree with TRBD1. V was clipped by 4 bases and J by 4 bases; unmatched bases: 7. The CDR3 runs to 15 residues. Per the germline V gene, CDR1 is MGHRA and CDR2 is YSYEKL.

The rearrangement joins TRBV7-9 to TRBJ1-2; 8 nucleotides line up with TRBD1. J was trimmed by 1 base and V by 5 bases; bases with no gene match: 9. This CDR3 contains 16 residues. In germline, CDR1 is SEHNR, CDR2 FQNEAQ (reference sequence). In nucleotides, the CDR3 is TGTGCCAGCAGCCTAAAACAGGGGGGGAGTAACTATGGCTACACCTTC. Translation: CASSLKQGGSNYGYTF. The variable domain in full, with the rest retrieved from reference TRBV7-9 and TRBJ1-2, is DTGVSQNPRHKITKRGQNVTFRCDPISEHNRLYWYRQTLGQGPEFLTYFQNEAQLEKSRLLSDRFSAERPKGSFSTLEIQRTEQGDSAMYLCASSLKQGGSNYGYTFGSGTRLTVV.

The V gene is TRBV27, the J gene TRBJ2-7, with 12 positions matching TRBD2. This CDR3 is built from 16 residues. Trimming cost V 6 bases and J 5 bases; bases outside gene matches: 11. Looked up from germline, CDR1 is MNHEY and CDR2 is SMNVEV (reference sequence). The CDR3 DNA sequence: TGTGCCAGCAGCTCCTACCGCCTAGCGGGAGGGAACGAGCAGTACTTC. Translated: CASSSYRLAGGNEQYF.

As DNA, the CDR3 is TGTGCCAGCAGTTCACCGGGACTAGAAAACGAGCAGTACTTC. This encodes CASSSPGLENEQYF. The chain employs TRBV28 and TRBJ2-7; 8 nucleotides line up with TRBD2. Per germline, CDR1 MDHEN and CDR2 SYDVKM. The CDR3 consists of 14 residues. The ends lost 4 bases at V and 5 bases at J; junction bases unmatched: 7.

This chain uses TRBV15 with TRBJ2-7; tentatively, D is TRBD2 (6 bases). CDR1 is LNHNV and CDR2 is YYDKDF in the germline V gene (reference sequence). Trimming took off 1 base at V and 6 bases at J, with 13 bases between the two ends. The CDR3 consists of 14 residues. CDR3 residues: CATSRGGQRAEQYF. CDR3 coding DNA: TGTGCCACCAGCAGAGGGGGTCAGCGGGCCGAGCAGTACTTC.